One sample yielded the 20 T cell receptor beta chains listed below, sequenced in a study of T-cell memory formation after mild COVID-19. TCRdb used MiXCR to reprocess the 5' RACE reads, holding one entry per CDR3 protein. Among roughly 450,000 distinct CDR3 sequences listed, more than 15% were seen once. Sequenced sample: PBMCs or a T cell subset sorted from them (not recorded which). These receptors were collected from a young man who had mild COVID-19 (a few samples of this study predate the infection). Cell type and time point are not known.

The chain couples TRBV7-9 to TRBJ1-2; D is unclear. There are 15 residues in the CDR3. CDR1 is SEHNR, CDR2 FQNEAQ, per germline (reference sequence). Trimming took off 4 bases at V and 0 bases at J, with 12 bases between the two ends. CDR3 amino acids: CASSYDGLSNYGYTF. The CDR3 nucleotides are TGTGCCAGCAGCTACGACGGACTATCTAACTATGGCTACACCTTC.

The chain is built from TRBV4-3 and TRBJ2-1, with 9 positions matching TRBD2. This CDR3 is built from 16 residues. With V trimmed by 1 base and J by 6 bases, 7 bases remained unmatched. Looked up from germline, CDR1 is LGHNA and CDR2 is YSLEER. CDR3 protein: CASSQAEASGVNEQFF. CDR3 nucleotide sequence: TGCGCCAGCAGCCAAGCCGAGGCTAGCGGGGTCAATGAGCAGTTCTTC.

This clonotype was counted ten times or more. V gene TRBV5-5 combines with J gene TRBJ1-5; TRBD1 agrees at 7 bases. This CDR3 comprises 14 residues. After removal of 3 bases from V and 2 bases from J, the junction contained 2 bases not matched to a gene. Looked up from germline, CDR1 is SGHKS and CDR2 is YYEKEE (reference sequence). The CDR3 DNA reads TGTGCCAGCAGCTCAGGGGGTGGCAATCAGCCCCAGCATTTT. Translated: CASSSGGGNQPQHF. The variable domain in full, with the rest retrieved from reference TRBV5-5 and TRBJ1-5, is DAGVTQSPTHLIKTRGQQVTLRCSPISGHKSVSWYQQVLGQGPQFIFQYYEKEERGRGNFPDRFSARQFPNYSSELNVNALLLGDSALYLCASSSGGGNQPQHFGDGTRLSIL.

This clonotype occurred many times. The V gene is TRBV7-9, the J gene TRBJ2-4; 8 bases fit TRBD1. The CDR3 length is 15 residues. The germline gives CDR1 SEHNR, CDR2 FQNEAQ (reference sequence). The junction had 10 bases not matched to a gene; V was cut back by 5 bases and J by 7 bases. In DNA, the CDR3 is TGTGCCAGCAGCCGAGGACAGGGAGACGTGAACATTCAGTACTTC. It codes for CASSRGQGDVNIQYF.

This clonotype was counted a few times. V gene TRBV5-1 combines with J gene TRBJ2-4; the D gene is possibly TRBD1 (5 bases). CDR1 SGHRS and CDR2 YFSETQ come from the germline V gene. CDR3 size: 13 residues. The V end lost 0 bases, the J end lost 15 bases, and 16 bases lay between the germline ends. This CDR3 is CASSLGYLQDLYF. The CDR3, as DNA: TGCGCCAGCAGCTTGGGATATCTACAGGATCTGTACTTC.

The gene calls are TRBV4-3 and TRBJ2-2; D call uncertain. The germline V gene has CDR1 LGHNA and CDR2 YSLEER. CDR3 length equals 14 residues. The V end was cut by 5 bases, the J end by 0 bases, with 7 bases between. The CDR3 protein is CASSSQPNTGELFF. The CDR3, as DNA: TGCGCCAGCAGCTCCCAGCCGAACACCGGGGAGCTGTTTTTT.

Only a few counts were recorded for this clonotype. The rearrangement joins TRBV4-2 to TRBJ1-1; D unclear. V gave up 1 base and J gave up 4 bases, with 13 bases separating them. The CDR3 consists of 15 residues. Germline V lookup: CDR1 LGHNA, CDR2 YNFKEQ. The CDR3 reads CASSQGAQSGTEAFF. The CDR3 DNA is TGTGCCAGCAGCCAAGGGGCGCAGAGTGGCACTGAAGCTTTCTTT.

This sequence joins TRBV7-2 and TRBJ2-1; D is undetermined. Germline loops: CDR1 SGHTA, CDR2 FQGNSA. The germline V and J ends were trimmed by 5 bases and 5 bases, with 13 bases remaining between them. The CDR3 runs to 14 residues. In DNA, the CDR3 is TGTGCCAGCAGCCCCGAGACACACCACAATGAGCAGTTCTTC. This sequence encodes CASSPETHHNEQFF.

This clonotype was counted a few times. The CDR3 region has the DNA TGCGCCAGCAGCCAAGTGGGGGCTGGGAATGAGCAGTTCTTC. Translation gives CASSQVGAGNEQFF. The chain links TRBV4-1 to TRBJ2-1, with D perhaps TRBD1 (6 bases). CDR1 is MGHRA and CDR2 is YSYEKL in the germline V gene. This CDR3 is built from 14 residues. The ends were cut back, 1 base at V and 7 bases at J, with 11 bases in the middle.

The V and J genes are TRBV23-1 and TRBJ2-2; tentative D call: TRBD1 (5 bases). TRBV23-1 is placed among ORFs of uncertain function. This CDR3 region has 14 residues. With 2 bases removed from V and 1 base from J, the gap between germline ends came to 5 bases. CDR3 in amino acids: CASSQTGNTGELFF. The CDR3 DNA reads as TGCGCCAGCAGTCAAACAGGGAACACCGGGGAGCTGTTTTTT.

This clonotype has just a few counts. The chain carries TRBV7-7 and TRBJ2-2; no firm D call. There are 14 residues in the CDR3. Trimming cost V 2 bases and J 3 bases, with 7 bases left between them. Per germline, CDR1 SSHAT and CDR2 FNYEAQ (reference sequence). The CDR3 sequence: CASSLMEHTGELFF. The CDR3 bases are TGTGCCAGCAGCTTAATGGAGCACACCGGGGAGCTGTTTTTT. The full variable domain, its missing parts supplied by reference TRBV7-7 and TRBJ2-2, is GAGVSQSPRYKVTKRGQDVTLRCDPISSHATLYWYQQALGQGPEFLTYFNYEAQPDKSGLPSDRFSAERPEGSISTLTIQRTEQRDSAMYRCASSLMEHTGELFFGEGSRLTVL.

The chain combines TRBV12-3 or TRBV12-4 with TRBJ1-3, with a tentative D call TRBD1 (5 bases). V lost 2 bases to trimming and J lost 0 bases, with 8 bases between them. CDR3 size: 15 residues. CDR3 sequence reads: CASSLRGLSGNTIYF. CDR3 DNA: TGTGCCAGCAGTTTAAGGGGCCTCTCTGGAAACACCATATATTTT.

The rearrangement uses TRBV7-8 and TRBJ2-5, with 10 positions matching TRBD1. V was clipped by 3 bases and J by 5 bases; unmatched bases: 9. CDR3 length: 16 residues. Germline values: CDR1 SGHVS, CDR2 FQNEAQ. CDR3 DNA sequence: TGTGCCAGCAGCTTCACTAGGACAGGGGGGATTGAGACCCAGTACTTC. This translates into CASSFTRTGGIETQYF. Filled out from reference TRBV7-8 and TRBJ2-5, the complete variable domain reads GAGVSQSPRYKVAKRGQDVALRCDPISGHVSLFWYQQALGQGPEFLTYFQNEAQLDKSGLPSDRFFAERPEGSVSTLKIQRTQQEDSAVYLCASSFTRTGGIETQYFGPGTRLLVL.

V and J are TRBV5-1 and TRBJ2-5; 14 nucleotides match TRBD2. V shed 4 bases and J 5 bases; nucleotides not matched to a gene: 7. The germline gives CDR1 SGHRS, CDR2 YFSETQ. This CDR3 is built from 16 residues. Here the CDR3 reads CASSLTSGGASETQYF. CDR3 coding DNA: TGCGCCAGCAGCCTGACTAGCGGGGGGGCCAGTGAGACCCAGTACTTC.

CDR3 in amino acids: CASFRENTGELFF. The CDR3 nucleotides read TGTGCCAGCTTCAGAGAGAACACCGGGGAGCTGTTTTTT. This chain connects TRBV5-6 to TRBJ2-2; D ambiguous. The V end was cut by 7 bases, the J end by 1 base, with 8 bases between. Germline V gene sequence: CDR1 SGHDT, CDR2 YYEEEE. The CDR3 is 13 residues long. The full variable domain, with the rest looked up from reference TRBV5-6 and TRBJ2-2, is DAGVTQSPTHLIKTRGQQVTLRCSPKSGHDTVSWYQQALGQGPQFIFQYYEEEERQRGNFPDRFSGHQFPNYSSELNVNALLLGDSALYLCASFRENTGELFFGEGSRLTVL.

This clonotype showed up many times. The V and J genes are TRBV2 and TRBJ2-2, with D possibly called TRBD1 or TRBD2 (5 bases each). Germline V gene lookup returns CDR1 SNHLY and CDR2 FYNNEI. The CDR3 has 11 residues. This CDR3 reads CGFGGTGELFF. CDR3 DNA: TGTGGATTTGGGGGCACCGGGGAGCTGTTTTTT.

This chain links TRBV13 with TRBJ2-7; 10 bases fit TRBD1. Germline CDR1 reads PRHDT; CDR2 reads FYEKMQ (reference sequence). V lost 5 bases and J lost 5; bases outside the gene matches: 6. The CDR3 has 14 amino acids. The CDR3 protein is CASSKGQGLDEQYF. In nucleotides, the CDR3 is TGTGCCAGCAGCAAGGGACAGGGGCTTGACGAGCAGTACTTC.

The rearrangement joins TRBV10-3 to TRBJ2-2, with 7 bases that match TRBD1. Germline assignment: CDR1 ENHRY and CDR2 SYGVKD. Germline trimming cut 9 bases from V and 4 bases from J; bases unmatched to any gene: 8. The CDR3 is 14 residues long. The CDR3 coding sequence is TGTGCCATAACCCCGAGACAGGGCACCGGGGAGCTGTTTTTT. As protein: CAITPRQGTGELFF.

CDR3 in DNA: TGTGCCAGCAGTTACACCGGACAGGGTAGATTGCAGTACGTC. It codes for CASSYTGQGRLQYV. The V call is TRBV6-2 or TRBV6-3, the J call TRBJ2-7, with 8 bases fitting TRBD1. The V gene's germline CDR1 is MNHEY and CDR2 SVGEGT. J was trimmed by 9 bases and V by 2 bases; bases with no gene match: 9. This CDR3 region has 14 residues.

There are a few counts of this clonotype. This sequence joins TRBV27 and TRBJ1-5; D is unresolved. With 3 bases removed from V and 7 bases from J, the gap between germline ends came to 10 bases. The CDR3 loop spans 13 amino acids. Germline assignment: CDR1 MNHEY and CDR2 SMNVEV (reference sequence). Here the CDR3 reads CASSLQMWQPQHF. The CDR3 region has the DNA TGTGCCAGCAGTTTGCAGATGTGGCAGCCCCAGCATTTT.